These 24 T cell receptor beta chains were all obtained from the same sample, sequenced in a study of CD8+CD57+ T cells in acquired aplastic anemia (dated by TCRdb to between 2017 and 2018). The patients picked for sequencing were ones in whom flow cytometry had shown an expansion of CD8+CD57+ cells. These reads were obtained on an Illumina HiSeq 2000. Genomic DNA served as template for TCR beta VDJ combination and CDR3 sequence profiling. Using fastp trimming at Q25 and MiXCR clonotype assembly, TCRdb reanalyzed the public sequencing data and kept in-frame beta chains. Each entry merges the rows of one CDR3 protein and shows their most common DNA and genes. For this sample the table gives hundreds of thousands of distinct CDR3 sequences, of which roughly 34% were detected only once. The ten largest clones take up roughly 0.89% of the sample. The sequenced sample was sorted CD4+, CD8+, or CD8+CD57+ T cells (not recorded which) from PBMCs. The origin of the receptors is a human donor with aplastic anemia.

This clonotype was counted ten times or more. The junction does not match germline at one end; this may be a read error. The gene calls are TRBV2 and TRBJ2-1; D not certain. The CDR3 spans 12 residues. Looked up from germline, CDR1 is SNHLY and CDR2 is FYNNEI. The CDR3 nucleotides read TGTGCCAGCAGGGAAGACTCCAATGAGCAGTTCTTC. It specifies CASREDSNEQFF.

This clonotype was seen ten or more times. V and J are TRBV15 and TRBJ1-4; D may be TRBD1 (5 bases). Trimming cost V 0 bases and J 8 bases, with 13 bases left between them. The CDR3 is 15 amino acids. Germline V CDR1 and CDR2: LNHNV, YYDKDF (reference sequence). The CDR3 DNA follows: TGTGCCACCAGCAGAGATCCGGGGCGGGAGGAAAAACTGTTTTTT. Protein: CATSRDPGREEKLFF.

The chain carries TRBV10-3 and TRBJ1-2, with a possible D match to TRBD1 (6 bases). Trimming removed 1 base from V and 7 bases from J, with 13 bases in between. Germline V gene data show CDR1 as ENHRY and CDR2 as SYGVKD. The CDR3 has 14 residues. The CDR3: CAISELPGTLGYTF. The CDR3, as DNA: TGTGCCATCAGTGAGTTACCCGGGACACTTGGCTACACCTTC.

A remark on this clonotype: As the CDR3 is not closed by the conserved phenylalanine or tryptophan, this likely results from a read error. CDR3 nucleotide sequence: TGTGCCAGTAGTATAACGACTTGGGACCAGAACAATGAGCAGTTCTCC. Translated: CASSITTWDQNNEQFS. The rearrangement uses TRBV19 and TRBJ2-1; D possibly uses TRBD1 or TRBD2 (5 bases each). This CDR3 comprises 16 residues. Trimming took 2 bases from V and 5 from J, leaving 16 bases between them. The V gene's germline CDR1 is LNHDA and CDR2 SQIVND (reference sequence).

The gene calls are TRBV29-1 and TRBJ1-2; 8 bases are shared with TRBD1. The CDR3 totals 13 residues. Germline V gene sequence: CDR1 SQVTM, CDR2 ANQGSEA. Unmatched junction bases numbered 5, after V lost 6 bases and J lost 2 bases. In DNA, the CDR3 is TGCAGCGTAGGGACAGGCCTGAACTATGGCTACACCTTC. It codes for CSVGTGLNYGYTF.

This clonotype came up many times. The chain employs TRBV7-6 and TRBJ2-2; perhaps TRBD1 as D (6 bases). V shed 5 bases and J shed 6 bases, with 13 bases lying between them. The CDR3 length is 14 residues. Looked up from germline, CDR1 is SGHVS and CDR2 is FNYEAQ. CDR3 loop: CASSQTGSAGELFF. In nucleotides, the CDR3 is TGTGCCAGCAGCCAGACAGGTTCGGCCGGGGAGCTGTTTTTT.

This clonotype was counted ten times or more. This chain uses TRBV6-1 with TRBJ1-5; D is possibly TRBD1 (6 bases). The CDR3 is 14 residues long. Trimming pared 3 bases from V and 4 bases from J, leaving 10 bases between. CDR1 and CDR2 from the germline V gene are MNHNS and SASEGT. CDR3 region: CASSEGGANQPQHF. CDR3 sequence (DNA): TGTGCCAGCAGTGAGGGGGGCGCGAATCAGCCCCAGCATTTT.

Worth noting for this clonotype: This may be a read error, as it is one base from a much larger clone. The CDR3 DNA reads as TGCAGTGCAAAGACAGGGTTCTATGGCTACGCCTTC. Amino acids: CSAKTGFYGYAF. The rearrangement links TRBV20-1 to TRBJ1-2; TRBD1 aligns across 7 bases. CDR1 is DFQATT and CDR2 is SNEGSKA in the germline V gene (reference sequence). The CDR3 totals 12 residues.

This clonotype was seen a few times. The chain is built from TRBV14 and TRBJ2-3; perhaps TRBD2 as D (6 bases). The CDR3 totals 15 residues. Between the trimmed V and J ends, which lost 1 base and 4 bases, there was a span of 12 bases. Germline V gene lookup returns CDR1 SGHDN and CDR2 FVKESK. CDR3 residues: CASSQGGVRADTQYF. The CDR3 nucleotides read TGTGCCAGCAGCCAAGGGGGGGTGAGGGCAGATACGCAGTATTTT.

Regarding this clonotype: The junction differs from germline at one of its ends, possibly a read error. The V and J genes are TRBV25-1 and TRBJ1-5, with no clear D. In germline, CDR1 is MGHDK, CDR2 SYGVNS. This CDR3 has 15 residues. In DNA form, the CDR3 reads TGTGCCGGCAGTGAATTCGCCTGGGGAAATCAGCCCCAGCATTTT. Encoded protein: CAGSEFAWGNQPQHF.

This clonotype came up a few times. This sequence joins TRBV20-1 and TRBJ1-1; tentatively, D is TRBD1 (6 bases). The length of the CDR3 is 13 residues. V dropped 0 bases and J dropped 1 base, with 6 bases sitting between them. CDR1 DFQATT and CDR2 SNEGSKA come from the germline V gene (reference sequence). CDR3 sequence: CSARETGNTEAFF. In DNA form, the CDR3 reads TGCAGTGCTAGAGAGACAGGGAACACTGAAGCTTTCTTT.

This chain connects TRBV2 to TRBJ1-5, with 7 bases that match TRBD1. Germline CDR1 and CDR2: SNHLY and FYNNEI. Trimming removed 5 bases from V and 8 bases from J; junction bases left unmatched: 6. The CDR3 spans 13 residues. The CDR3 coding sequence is TGTGCCAGCAGTTCCCGGCAGGGGGAGCCCCAGCATTTT. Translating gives CASSSRQGEPQHF.

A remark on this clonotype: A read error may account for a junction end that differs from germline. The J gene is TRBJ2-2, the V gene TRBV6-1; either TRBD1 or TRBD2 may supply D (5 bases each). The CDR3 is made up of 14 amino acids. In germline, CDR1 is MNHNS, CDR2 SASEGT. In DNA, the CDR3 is TGTGCCAGCATCCGGGCAGGGAACACCGGGGAGCTGTTTTTC. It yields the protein CASIRAGNTGELFF.

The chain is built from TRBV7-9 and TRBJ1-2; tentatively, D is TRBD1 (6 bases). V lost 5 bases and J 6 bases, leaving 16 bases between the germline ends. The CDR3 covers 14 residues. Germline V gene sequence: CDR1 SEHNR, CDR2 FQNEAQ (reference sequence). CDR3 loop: CASSRDQGWNGYTF. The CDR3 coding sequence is TGTGCCAGCAGCCGCGACCAGGGGTGGAATGGCTACACCTTC. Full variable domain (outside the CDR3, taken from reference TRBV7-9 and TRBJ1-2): DTGVSQNPRHKITKRGQNVTFRCDPISEHNRLYWYRQTLGQGPEFLTYFQNEAQLEKSRLLSDRFSAERPKGSFSTLEIQRTEQGDSAMYLCASSRDQGWNGYTFGSGTRLTVV.

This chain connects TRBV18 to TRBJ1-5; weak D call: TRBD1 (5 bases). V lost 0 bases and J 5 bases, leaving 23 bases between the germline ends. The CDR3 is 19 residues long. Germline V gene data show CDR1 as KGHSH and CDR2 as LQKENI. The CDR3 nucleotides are TGTGCCAGCTCACCACCGCTGTTTTCATATTCAGGGTACGATCAGCCCCAGCATTTT. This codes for CASSPPLFSYSGYDQPQHF.

The CDR3 sequence is CASSQRGKGYTF. CDR3 coding DNA: TGTGCCAGCAGCCAGAGGGGGAAGGGCTACACCTTC. The chain has TRBV5-8 and TRBJ1-2; possible D gene TRBD1, 6 bases. The CDR3 totals 12 residues. Germline V gene sequence: CDR1 SGHTS, CDR2 YDEGEE. V lost 4 bases and J lost 8, with 12 bases in between.

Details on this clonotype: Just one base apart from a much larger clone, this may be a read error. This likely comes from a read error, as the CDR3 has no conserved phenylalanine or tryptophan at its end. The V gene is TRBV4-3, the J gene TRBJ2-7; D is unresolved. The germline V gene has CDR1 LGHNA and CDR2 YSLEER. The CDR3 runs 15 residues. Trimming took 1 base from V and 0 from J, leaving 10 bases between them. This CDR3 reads CASSQVGLSSYEQYL. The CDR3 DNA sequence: TGCGCCAGCAGCCAAGTCGGGCTCAGCTCCTACGAGCAGTACCTC.

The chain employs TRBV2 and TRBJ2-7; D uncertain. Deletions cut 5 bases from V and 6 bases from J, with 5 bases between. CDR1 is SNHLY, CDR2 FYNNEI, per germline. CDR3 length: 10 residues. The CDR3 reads CASSPGEQYF. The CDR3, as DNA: TGTGCCAGCAGTCCCGGCGAGCAGTACTTC.

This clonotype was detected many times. Here the CDR3 DNA reads TGTGCCATCAGTCCAACTAGCGGGAGCACAGATACGCAGTATTTT. Translated, it gives CAISPTSGSTDTQYF. The chain recombines TRBV10-3 with TRBJ2-3; 9 nucleotides align to TRBD2. CDR1 ENHRY and CDR2 SYGVKD come from the germline V gene. With 5 bases clipped from V and 0 bases from J, the junction kept 3 bases outside the gene matches. This CDR3 has 15 amino acids.

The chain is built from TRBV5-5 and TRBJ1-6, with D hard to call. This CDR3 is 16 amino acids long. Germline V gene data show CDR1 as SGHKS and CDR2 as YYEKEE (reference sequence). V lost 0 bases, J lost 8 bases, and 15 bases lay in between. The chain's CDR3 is CASSLEVSQVYSPLHF. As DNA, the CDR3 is TGTGCCAGCAGCTTGGAAGTCAGCCAGGTGTATTCACCCCTCCACTTT.

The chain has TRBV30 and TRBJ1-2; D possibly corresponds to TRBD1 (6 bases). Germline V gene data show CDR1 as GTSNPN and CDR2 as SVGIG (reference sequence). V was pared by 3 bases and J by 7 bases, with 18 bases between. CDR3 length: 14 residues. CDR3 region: CAWSATGGLSGYTF. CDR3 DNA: TGTGCCTGGAGCGCGACAGGCGGTCTTTCTGGCTACACCTTC.

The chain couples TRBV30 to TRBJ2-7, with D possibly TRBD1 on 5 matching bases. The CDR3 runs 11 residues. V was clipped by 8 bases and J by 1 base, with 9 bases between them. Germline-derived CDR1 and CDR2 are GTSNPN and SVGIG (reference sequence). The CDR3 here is CAIQVSYEQYF. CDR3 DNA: TGTGCCATACAGGTTTCCTACGAGCAGTACTTC.

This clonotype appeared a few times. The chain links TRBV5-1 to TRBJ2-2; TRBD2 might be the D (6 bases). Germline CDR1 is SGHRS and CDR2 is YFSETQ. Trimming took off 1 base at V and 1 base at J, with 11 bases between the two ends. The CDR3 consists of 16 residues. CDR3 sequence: CASSLLAGRNTGELFF. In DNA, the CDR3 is TGCGCCAGCAGCTTGTTGGCCGGGAGGAACACCGGGGAGCTGTTTTTT.

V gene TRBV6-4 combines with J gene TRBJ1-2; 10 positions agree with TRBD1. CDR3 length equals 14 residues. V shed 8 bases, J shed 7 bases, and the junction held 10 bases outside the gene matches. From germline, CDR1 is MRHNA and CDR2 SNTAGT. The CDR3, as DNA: TGTGCCAGCGGAGAGACAGGGGGCACCGGTGGCTACACCTTC. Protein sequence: CASGETGGTGGYTF.